The 28 T cell receptor beta chains in this list originate from one sample, sequenced in a study of blood T cell repertoires in COVID-19. The data were produced by immunoSEQ multiplex PCR, yet TCRdb's version contains in-frame clones alone and is incomplete. The data show about 75,000 clones, more than 65% seen once. The sequenced sample consisted of peripheral blood. All receptors derive from a woman aged 80 or over with active or convalescent COVID-19.

This clone came up a few times. J is TRBJ2-1 and V is TRBV29-1; the match to TRBD2 covers 7 bases. Germline values: CDR1 SQVTM, CDR2 ANQGSEA. The V gene end was trimmed by 3 bases and the J gene end by 8 bases; junction bases not matched to a gene: 10. This CDR3 spans 14 amino acids. CDR3 region: CSVDPLAEADEQFF. CDR3 sequence (DNA): TGCAGCGTTGATCCCCTAGCGGAGGCGGATGAGCAGTTCTTC.

V gene TRBV29-1 combines with J gene TRBJ2-7, with 7 bases fitting TRBD1. In germline, CDR1 is SQVTM, CDR2 ANQGSEA. CDR3 size: 11 residues. The junction had 1 base not matched to a gene; V was cut back by 5 bases and J by 3 bases. The CDR3 protein is CSVNRGYEQYF. In DNA form, the CDR3 reads TGCAGCGTTAACAGGGGCTACGAGCAGTACTTC.

The V gene is TRBV18, the J gene TRBJ2-7, with 7 bases matching TRBD1. Germline trimming cut 5 bases from V and 2 bases from J; bases unmatched to any gene: 12. The CDR3 length is 16 residues. The germline gives CDR1 KGHSH, CDR2 LQKENI. DNA of the CDR3: TGTGCCAGCTCATTTCGGGACAGCCGGGGAACCTACGAGCAGTACTTC. The encoded protein is CASSFRDSRGTYEQYF.

The rearrangement uses TRBV5-1 and TRBJ2-7; 7 bases match TRBD2. Germline V gene sequence: CDR1 SGHRS, CDR2 YFSETQ. This CDR3 spans 14 amino acids. J lost 7 bases, V lost 3 bases, and 10 bases had no gene match. This chain's CDR3 is CASSSGGSAGEQYF. The DNA of the CDR3 is TGCGCCAGCAGCTCTGGTGGGTCAGCGGGAGAGCAGTACTTC. The variable domain in full, completed from reference TRBV5-1 and TRBJ2-7, reads KAGVTQTPRYLIKTRGQQVTLSCSPISGHRSVSWYQQTPGQGLQFLFEYFSETQRNKGNFPGRFSGRQFSNSRSEMNVSTLELGDSALYLCASSSGGSAGEQYFGPGTRLTVT.

The chain uses TRBV3-1 (or the pseudogene TRBV3-2) and TRBJ2-3, with a possible D match to TRBD2 (6 bases). The V gene's germline CDR1 is LGHDT and CDR2 YNNKEL (reference sequence). The length of the CDR3 is 15 residues. Trimming stripped 4 bases from V and 3 bases from J, with 14 bases between. The CDR3, as DNA: TGTGCCAGCAGCCCTAGACGGGGGATAACAGATACGCAGTATTTT. It specifies CASSPRRGITDTQYF.

The V and J genes are TRBV4-2 and TRBJ1-2; D call uncertain. CDR1 LGHNA and CDR2 YNFKEQ come from the germline V gene. The V and J ends lost 1 base and 2 bases respectively, with 14 bases between them. The CDR3 totals 16 residues. CDR3 in amino acids: CASSQVGSVANYGYTF. The CDR3 coding sequence is TGTGCCAGCAGCCAAGTTGGGTCGGTAGCCAACTATGGCTACACCTTC.

V usage is TRBV29-1 and J usage is TRBJ2-3, with D possibly matching TRBD2 (6 bases). The CDR3 has 15 residues. CDR1 SQVTM and CDR2 ANQGSEA come from the germline V gene. The germline V and J ends were trimmed by 4 bases and 0 bases, with 14 bases remaining between them. CDR3 amino acids: CSVGGDGASTDTQYF. Written as DNA, the CDR3 is TGCAGCGTTGGGGGGGACGGAGCTAGCACAGATACGCAGTATTTT.

This clone came up a few times. V is TRBV5-6 and J is TRBJ1-4; 7 positions match TRBD1. Germline V lookup: CDR1 SGHDT, CDR2 YYEEEE. J gave up 7 bases and V 4 bases, and 7 bases lay outside the gene matches. The CDR3 consists of 14 residues. The CDR3 protein is CASSRGQTGEKLFF. The CDR3 nucleotides are TGTGCCAGCAGCCGGGGACAGACGGGTGAAAAACTGTTTTTT.

The V call is TRBV9, the J call TRBJ2-5; 7 bases fit TRBD1. Germline trimming cut 0 bases from V and 1 base from J; bases unmatched to any gene: 6. Germline V CDR1 and CDR2: SGDLS, YYNGEE. The CDR3 has 16 residues. The CDR3 DNA sequence: TGTGCCAGCAGCGTAGAACCCTGGACAGGCCAAGAGACCCAGTACTTC. It encodes CASSVEPWTGQETQYF.

The chain employs TRBV19 and TRBJ2-6; weak D call: TRBD1 (5 bases). The V gene lost 3 bases and the J gene lost 2 bases, with 11 bases spanning the gap. The germline gives CDR1 LNHDA, CDR2 SQIVND (reference sequence). The CDR3 loop spans 16 amino acids. CDR3 DNA: TGTGCCAGTAGTATGCCACAGGCAACTGGGGCCAACGTCCTGACTTTC. Translating it yields CASSMPQATGANVLTF.

The chain is built from TRBV23-1 and TRBJ2-3, with D possibly being TRBD1 (6 bases). TRBV23-1 is noted as an ORF with a role that remains uncertain. There are 15 residues in the CDR3. V lost 6 bases, J lost 6 bases, and 19 bases lay in between. CDR3 sequence (DNA): TGCGCCAGCAGCCAAGACAGGTGGATTGTGGATACGCAGTATTTT. Translation: CASSQDRWIVDTQYF.

The rearrangement uses TRBV12-3 or TRBV12-4 and TRBJ1-5; no clear D gene. Trimming shortened V by 7 bases and J by 6 bases, and 13 bases separated the two germline ends. CDR3 length: 13 residues. CDR3 in DNA: TGTGCCAGCACTTCCTCGGGAGCTCAGCCCCAGCATTTT. Amino acids: CASTSSGAQPQHF.

The chain has TRBV13 and TRBJ2-5; D is uncertain. Germline loops: CDR1 PRHDT, CDR2 FYEKMQ (reference sequence). The ends were cut back, 1 base at V and 5 bases at J, with 8 bases in the middle. CDR3 length equals 13 residues. In DNA, the CDR3 is TGTGCCAGCAGCTTAGCCCCCCGGGAGACCCAGTACTTC. Translated: CASSLAPRETQYF.

The chain links TRBV14 to TRBJ2-1; no reliable D call. In germline, CDR1 is SGHDN, CDR2 FVKESK. The germline V and J ends were trimmed by 0 bases and 2 bases, with 8 bases remaining between them. The CDR3 runs 15 residues. The CDR3 loop is CASSQDLVTYNEQFF. The CDR3 DNA follows: TGTGCCAGCAGCCAAGATCTAGTAACCTACAATGAGCAGTTCTTC.

The V gene is TRBV11-2, the J gene TRBJ2-3; D is uncertain. The CDR3 runs to 15 residues. Per the germline V gene, CDR1 is SGHAT and CDR2 is FQNNGV. V was pared by 5 bases and J by 0 bases, with 12 bases between. The CDR3 loop is CASSLRKTSTDTQYF. DNA for the CDR3: TGTGCCAGCAGCCTCAGGAAAACTAGCACAGATACGCAGTATTTT.

V and J are TRBV9 and TRBJ2-3; D perhaps matches TRBD2 (6 bases). V was pared by 3 bases and J by 0 bases, with 8 bases between. CDR3 size: 14 residues. Germline V gives CDR1 SGDLS, CDR2 YYNGEE. CDR3 region: CASSGGISTDTQYF. Written as DNA, the CDR3 is TGTGCCAGCAGCGGCGGGATTAGCACAGATACGCAGTATTTT.

The V gene is TRBV28, the J gene TRBJ1-6, with D perhaps TRBD1 (6 bases). The CDR3 is 15 amino acids. The V end was cut by 4 bases, the J end by 8 bases, with 15 bases between. Germline CDR1 reads MDHEN; CDR2 reads SYDVKM. The CDR3 protein is CASSWRPRGYSPLHF. The CDR3, as DNA: TGTGCCAGCAGTTGGAGGCCGAGGGGGTATTCACCCCTCCACTTT.

In DNA, the CDR3 is TGTGCCTGGGGCTCATACAGGGTTTCCTACAATGAGCAGTTCTTC. Its protein product is CAWGSYRVSYNEQFF. The gene calls are TRBV30 and TRBJ2-1; D is possibly TRBD1 (6 bases). CDR3 length: 15 amino acids. The V gene's germline CDR1 is GTSNPN and CDR2 SVGIG (reference sequence). Trimming removed 5 bases from V and 1 base from J, with 15 bases in between.

The rearrangement joins TRBV28 to TRBJ2-1, with 12 bases lining up with TRBD2. This CDR3 comprises 17 residues. With V trimmed by 8 bases and J by 3 bases, 11 bases remained unmatched. The germline V gene encodes CDR1 MDHEN and CDR2 SYDVKM. CDR3 region: CASPTSGSPPVYNEQFF. DNA for the CDR3: TGTGCCAGCCCGACTAGCGGGAGTCCCCCGGTCTACAATGAGCAGTTCTTC.

This chain links TRBV11-2 with TRBJ2-3, with 7 bases identical to TRBD2. CDR1 and CDR2 (germline): SGHAT, FQNNGV. The CDR3 spans 18 residues. J lost 5 bases, V lost 1 base, and 15 bases had no gene match. CDR3 nucleotide sequence: TGTGCCAGCAGCTTAGTACCCTCAAAGGGGAGGGAAGAAGATACGCAGTATTTT. Translating it yields CASSLVPSKGREEDTQYF.

This clone was counted a few times. The V call is TRBV5-4, the J call TRBJ2-7; TRBD2 agrees at 15 bases. This CDR3 has 14 amino acids. Trimming took 4 bases from V and 9 from J; bases not matched to a gene: 5. Germline values: CDR1 SGHNT, CDR2 YYREEE (reference sequence). The CDR3 sequence is CASSPGLAGGGQYF. As DNA, the CDR3 is TGTGCCAGCAGCCCGGGACTAGCGGGGGGCGGGCAGTACTTC.

This CDR3 reads CASSQVGLLTWGNTIYF. CDR3 in DNA: TGTGCCAGCAGCCAAGTCGGACTCCTAACCTGGGGAAACACCATATATTTT. V is TRBV14 and J is TRBJ1-3; D unclear. The germline V gene has CDR1 SGHDN and CDR2 FVKESK. The CDR3 contains 17 residues. The V gene lost 1 base and the J gene lost 4 bases, with 17 bases spanning the gap.

V usage is TRBV6-5 and J usage is TRBJ2-5; D remains ambiguous. This CDR3 has 14 amino acids. Trimming shortened V by 8 bases and J by 2 bases, and 15 bases separated the two germline ends. Germline V lookup: CDR1 MNHEY, CDR2 SVGAGI. The CDR3 loop reads CASLPLGPQETQYF. The CDR3 DNA reads TGTGCCAGCCTCCCCCTTGGGCCTCAAGAGACCCAGTACTTC.

In this sample, this clone turned up once. The chain is built from TRBV3-1 (or the pseudogene TRBV3-2) and TRBJ1-3, with D possibly being TRBD1 (5 bases). CDR1 LGHDT and CDR2 YNNKEL come from the germline V gene (reference sequence). This CDR3 spans 16 amino acids. With 6 bases removed from V and 0 bases from J, the gap between germline ends came to 15 bases. The CDR3 here is CASRDKGRNSGNTIYF. The CDR3 DNA sequence: TGTGCCAGCAGGGACAAAGGACGTAACTCTGGAAACACCATATATTTT.

The gene calls are TRBV7-2 and TRBJ2-7; D possibly corresponds to TRBD1 (5 bases). The CDR3 contains 14 residues. V lost 1 base, J lost 3 bases, and 10 bases lay in between. Germline V gene sequence: CDR1 SGHTA, CDR2 FQGNSA. The CDR3 spells CASSLEDRYYEQYF. The DNA of the CDR3 is TGTGCCAGCAGCTTAGAAGACAGATACTACGAGCAGTACTTC.

J is TRBJ1-2 and V is TRBV28; 7 bases align to TRBD1. The ends lost 4 bases at V and 8 bases at J; junction bases unmatched: 7. CDR1 is MDHEN, CDR2 SYDVKM, per germline. The CDR3 is 13 amino acids. In DNA, the CDR3 is TGTGCCAGCAGTTCCCAGACAGGGATCGGCTACACCTTC. Translated, it gives CASSSQTGIGYTF.

V and J are TRBV6-1 and TRBJ2-7; 13 positions match TRBD2. CDR3 length: 16 residues. Per the germline V gene, CDR1 is MNHNS and CDR2 is SASEGT. V shed 4 bases and J 3 bases; nucleotides not matched to a gene: 6. The CDR3 sequence: CASSAPGTSGNYEQYF. The CDR3 region has the DNA TGTGCCAGCAGTGCCCCCGGGACTAGCGGGAACTACGAGCAGTACTTC.

The chain employs TRBV6-2 or TRBV6-3 and TRBJ1-2, with D possibly being TRBD1 (6 bases). Trimming took 5 bases from V and 8 from J, leaving 21 bases between them. CDR3 size: 15 residues. From germline, CDR1 is MNHEY and CDR2 SVGEGT. The CDR3 DNA reads as TGTGCCAGCAGTATAGGACAGCGAAGGATGGAGGGCTACACCTTC. This translates into CASSIGQRRMEGYTF.